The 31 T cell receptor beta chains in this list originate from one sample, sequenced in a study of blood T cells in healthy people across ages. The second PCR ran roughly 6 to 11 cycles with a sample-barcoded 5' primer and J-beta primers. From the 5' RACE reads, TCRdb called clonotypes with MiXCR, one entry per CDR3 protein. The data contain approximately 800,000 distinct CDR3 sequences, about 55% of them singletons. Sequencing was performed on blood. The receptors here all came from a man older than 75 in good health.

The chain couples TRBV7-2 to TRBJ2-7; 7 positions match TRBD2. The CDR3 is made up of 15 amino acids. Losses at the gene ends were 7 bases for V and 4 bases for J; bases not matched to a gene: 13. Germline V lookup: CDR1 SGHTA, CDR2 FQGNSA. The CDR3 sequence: CASTAYTGAGYEQYF. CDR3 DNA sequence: TGTGCCAGCACCGCCTACACGGGAGCGGGGTACGAGCAGTACTTC.

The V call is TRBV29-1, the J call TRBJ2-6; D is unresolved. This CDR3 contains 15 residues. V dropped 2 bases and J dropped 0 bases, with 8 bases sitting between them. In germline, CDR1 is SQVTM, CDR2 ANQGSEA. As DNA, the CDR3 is TGCAGCGTTGAACACCGATCCTCTGGGGCCAACGTCCTGACTTTC. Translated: CSVEHRSSGANVLTF.

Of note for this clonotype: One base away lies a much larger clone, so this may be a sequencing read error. CDR3 residues: CATSDLWKGEHETQYF. The CDR3 nucleotides read TGTGCCACCAGTGATTTGTGGAAGGGCGAACACGAGACCCAGTACTTC. The V and J genes are TRBV24-1 and TRBJ2-4, with no clear D. The J call may be wrong; the DNA end is better matched by TRBJ2-5. CDR1 is KGHDR, CDR2 SFDVKD, per germline. The CDR3 length is 16 residues.

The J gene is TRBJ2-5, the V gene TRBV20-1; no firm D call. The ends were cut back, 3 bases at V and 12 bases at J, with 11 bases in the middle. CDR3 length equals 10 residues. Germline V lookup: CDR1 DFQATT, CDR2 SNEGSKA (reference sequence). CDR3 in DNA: TGCAGTGCTAGTCTGGCCGTGGAGTACTTC. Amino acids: CSASLAVEYF.

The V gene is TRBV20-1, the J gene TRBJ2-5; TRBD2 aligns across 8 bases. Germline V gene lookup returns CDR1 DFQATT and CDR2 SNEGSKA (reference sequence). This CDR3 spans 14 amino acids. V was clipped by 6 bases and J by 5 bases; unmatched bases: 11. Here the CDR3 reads CSAPSGGPRETQYF. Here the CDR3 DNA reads TGCAGTGCCCCCTCGGGAGGGCCGCGGGAGACCCAGTACTTC.

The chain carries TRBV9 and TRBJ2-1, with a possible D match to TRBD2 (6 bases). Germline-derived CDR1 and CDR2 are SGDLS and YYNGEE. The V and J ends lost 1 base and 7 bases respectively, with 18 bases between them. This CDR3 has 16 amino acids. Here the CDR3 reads CASSVTTAGRGNEQFF. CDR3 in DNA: TGTGCCAGCAGCGTAACAACCGCGGGGCGTGGGAATGAGCAGTTCTTC.

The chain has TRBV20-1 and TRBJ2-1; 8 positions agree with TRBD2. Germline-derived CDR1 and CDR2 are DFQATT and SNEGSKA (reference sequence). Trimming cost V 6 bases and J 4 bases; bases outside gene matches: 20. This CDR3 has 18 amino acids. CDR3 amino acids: CSARAPAGAIVEYNEQFF. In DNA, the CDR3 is TGCAGTGCGCGTGCACCAGCGGGAGCCATCGTTGAGTACAATGAGCAGTTCTTC.

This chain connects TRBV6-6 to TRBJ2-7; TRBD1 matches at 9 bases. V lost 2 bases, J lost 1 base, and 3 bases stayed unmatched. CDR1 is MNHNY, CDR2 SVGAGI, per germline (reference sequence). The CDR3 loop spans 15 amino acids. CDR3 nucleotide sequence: TGTGCCAGCAGTTACGGACAGGGGCCATCCTACGAGCAGTACTTC. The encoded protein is CASSYGQGPSYEQYF.

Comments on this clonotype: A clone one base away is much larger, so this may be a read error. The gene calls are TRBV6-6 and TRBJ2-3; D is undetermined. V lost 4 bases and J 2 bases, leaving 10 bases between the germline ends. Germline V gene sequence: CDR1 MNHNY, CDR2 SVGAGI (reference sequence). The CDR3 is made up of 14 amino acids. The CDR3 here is CASSSRAPTDTQYF. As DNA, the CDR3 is TGTGCCAGCAGTTCCCGGGCTCCCACAGATACGCAGTATTTT.

The CDR3 is CASRQRSFSSYNEQFF. The CDR3 region has the DNA TGTGCCAGCAGGCAACGAAGCTTTAGCTCCTACAATGAGCAGTTCTTC. The V and J genes are TRBV28 and TRBJ2-1; no clear D gene. The CDR3 is 16 amino acids. CDR1 and CDR2 from the germline V gene are MDHEN and SYDVKM. V was shortened by 6 bases and J by 0 bases, with 15 bases between the two germline ends.

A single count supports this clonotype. The DNA of the CDR3 is TGTGCCAGCAGTTACGCCCAAGCCTCCTACGAGCAGTACTTC. Amino acids: CASSYAQASYEQYF. The chain links TRBV6-5 to TRBJ2-7; D ambiguous. Germline V gives CDR1 MNHEY, CDR2 SVGAGI. V lost 2 bases and J 0 bases, leaving 8 bases between the germline ends. This CDR3 is built from 14 residues.

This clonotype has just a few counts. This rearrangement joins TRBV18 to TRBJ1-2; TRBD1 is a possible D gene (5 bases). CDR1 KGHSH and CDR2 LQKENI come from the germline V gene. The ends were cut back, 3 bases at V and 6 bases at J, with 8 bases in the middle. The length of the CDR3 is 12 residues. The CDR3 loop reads CASSPQGDGYTF. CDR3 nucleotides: TGTGCCAGCTCACCGCAGGGAGATGGCTACACCTTC.

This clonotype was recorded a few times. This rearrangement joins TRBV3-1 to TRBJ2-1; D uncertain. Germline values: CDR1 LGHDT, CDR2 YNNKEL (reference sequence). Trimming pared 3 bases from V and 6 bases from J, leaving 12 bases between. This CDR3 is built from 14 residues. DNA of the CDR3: TGTGCCAGCAGCCATCCGGGCTACCCCAATGAGCAGTTCTTC. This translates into CASSHPGYPNEQFF.

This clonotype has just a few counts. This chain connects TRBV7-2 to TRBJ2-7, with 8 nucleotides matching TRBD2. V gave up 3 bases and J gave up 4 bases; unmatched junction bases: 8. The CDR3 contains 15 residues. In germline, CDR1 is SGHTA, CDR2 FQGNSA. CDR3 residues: CASSLGSGVVYEQYF. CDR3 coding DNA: TGTGCCAGCAGCTTGGGTAGCGGGGTTGTGTACGAGCAGTACTTC.

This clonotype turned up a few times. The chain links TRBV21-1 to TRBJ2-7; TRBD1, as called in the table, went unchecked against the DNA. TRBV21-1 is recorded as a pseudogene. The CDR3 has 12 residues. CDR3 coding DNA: TGTGCCAGCAGCGCTCGGGACGGGGGGCAGTACTTC. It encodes CASSARDGGQYF.

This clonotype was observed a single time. CDR3 amino acids: CATSRDAQEFDNEQFF. The CDR3 DNA reads as TGTGCCACCAGCAGAGATGCCCAGGAGTTCGACAATGAGCAGTTCTTC. The chain combines TRBV15 with TRBJ2-1; D not certain. Germline values: CDR1 LNHNV, CDR2 YYDKDF (reference sequence). The V end was cut by 0 bases, the J end by 5 bases, with 14 bases between. The CDR3 is 16 amino acids.

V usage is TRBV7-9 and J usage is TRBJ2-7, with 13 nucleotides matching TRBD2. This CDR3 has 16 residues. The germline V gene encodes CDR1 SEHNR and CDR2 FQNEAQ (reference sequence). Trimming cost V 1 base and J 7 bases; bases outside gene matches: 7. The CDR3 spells CASSLDHGLAGEEQYF. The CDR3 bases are TGTGCCAGCAGCTTAGATCACGGACTAGCGGGAGAAGAGCAGTACTTC. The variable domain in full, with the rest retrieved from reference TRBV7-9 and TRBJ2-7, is DTGVSQNPRHKITKRGQNVTFRCDPISEHNRLYWYRQTLGQGPEFLTYFQNEAQLEKSRLLSDRFSAERPKGSFSTLEIQRTEQGDSAMYLCASSLDHGLAGEEQYFGPGTRLTVT.

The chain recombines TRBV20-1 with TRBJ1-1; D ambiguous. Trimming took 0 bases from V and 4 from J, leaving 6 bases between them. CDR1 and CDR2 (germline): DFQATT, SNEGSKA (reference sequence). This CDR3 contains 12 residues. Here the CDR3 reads CSAREAVTEAFF. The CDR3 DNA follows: TGCAGTGCTAGAGAGGCCGTCACTGAAGCTTTCTTT.

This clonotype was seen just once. The CDR3 loop reads CSARPAAGGDANEQFF. In DNA form, the CDR3 reads TGCAGTGCTAGGCCCGCGGCGGGAGGGGACGCGAATGAGCAGTTCTTC. The chain joins TRBV20-1 to TRBJ2-1, with 9 positions matching TRBD2. Germline-derived CDR1 and CDR2 are DFQATT and SNEGSKA (reference sequence). The CDR3 covers 16 residues. Trimming took 3 bases from V and 7 from J; bases not matched to a gene: 13.

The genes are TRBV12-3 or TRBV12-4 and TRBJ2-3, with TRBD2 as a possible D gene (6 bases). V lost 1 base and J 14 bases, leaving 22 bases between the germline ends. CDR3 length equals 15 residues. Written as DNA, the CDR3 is TGTGCCAGCAGTTTAGGAGGTAGGGGAGGCAGATACGCGTATTTT. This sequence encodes CASSLGGRGGRYAYF.

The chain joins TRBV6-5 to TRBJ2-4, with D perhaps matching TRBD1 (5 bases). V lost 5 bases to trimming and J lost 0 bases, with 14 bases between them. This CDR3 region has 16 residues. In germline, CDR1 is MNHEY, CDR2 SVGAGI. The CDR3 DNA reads TGTGCCAGCAGTAACAGACAGTCTTTAGCCAAAAACATTCAGTACTTC. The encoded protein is CASSNRQSLAKNIQYF.

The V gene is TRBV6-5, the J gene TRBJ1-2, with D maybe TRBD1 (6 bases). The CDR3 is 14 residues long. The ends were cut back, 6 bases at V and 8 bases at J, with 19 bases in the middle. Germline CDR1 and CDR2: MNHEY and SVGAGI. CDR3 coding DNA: TGTGCCAGCAGCCAACGGACAGTCCCGGGCGGCTACACCTTC. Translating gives CASSQRTVPGGYTF.

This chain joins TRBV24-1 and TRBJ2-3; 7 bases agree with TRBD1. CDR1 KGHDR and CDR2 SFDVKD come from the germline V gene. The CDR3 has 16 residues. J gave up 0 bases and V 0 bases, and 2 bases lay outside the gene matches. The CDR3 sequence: CATSDLQGVSTDTQYF. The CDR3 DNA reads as TGTGCCACCAGTGATTTGCAGGGGGTGAGCACAGATACGCAGTATTTT.

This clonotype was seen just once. The CDR3 sequence is CASSTRPPEQFF. DNA of the CDR3: TGTGCCAGCAGCACCCGACCACCCGAGCAGTTCTTC. V and J are TRBV6-6 and TRBJ2-1, with D hard to call. Germline V lookup: CDR1 MNHNY, CDR2 SVGAGI (reference sequence). Trimming pared 6 bases from V and 10 bases from J, leaving 13 bases between. The CDR3 extends over 12 amino acids.

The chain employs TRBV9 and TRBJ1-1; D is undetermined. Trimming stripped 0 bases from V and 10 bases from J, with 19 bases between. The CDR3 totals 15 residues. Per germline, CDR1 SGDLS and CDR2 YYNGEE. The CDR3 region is CASSVAPNSASRAFF. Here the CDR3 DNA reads TGTGCCAGCAGCGTAGCACCAAATTCTGCCTCCCGAGCTTTCTTT.

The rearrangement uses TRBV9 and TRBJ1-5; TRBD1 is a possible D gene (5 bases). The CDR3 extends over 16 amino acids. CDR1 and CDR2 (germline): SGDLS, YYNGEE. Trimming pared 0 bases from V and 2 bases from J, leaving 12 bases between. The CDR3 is CASSVGVMGGNQPQHF. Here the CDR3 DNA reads TGTGCCAGCAGCGTAGGTGTCATGGGGGGCAATCAGCCCCAGCATTTT.

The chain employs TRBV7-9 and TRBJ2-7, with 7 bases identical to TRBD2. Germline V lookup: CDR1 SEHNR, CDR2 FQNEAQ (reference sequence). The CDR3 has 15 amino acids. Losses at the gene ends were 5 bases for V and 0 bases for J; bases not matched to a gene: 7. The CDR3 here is CASSLSGAVSYEQYF. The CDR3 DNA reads TGTGCCAGCAGCCTGAGCGGGGCAGTCTCCTACGAGCAGTACTTC.

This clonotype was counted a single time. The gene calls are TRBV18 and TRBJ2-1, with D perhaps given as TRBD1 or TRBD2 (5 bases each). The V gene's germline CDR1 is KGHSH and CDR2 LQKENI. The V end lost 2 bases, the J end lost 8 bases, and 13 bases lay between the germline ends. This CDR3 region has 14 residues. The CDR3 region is CASSPKAGSDEQFF. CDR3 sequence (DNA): TGTGCCAGCTCACCAAAGGCAGGGAGCGATGAGCAGTTCTTC.

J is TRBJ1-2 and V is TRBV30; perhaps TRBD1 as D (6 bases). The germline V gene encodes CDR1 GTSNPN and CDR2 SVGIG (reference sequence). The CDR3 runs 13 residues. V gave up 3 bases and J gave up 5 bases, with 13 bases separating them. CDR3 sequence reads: CAWSPGDKYGYTF. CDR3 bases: TGTGCCTGGAGCCCCGGGGACAAGTATGGCTACACCTTC. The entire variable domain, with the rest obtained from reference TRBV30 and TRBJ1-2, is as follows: SQTIHQWPATLVQPVGSPLSLECTVEGTSNPNLYWYRQAAGRGLQLLFYSVGIGQISSEVPQNLSASRPQDRQFILSSKKLLLSDSGFYLCAWSPGDKYGYTFGSGTRLTVV.

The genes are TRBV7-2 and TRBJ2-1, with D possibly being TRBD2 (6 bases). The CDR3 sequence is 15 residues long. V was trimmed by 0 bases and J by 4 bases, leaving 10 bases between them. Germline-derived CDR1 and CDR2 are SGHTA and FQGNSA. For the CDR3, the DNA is TGTGCCAGCAGCTTAGCGCCCGGGACTTACAATGAGCAGTTCTTC. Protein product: CASSLAPGTYNEQFF.

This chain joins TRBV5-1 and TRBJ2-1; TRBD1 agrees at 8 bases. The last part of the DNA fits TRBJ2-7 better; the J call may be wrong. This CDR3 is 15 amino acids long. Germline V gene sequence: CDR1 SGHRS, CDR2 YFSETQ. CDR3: CASRSGQVSYNEQYF. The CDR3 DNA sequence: TGCGCCAGCAGGTCGGGACAGGTATCCTACAATGAGCAGTACTTC.